The next 9 T cell receptor beta chains were all read from a single sample in a study of T cells in Graves' hyperthyroidism and ophthalmopathy. Amplified regions were TCR beta CDR3 sequences from RNA transcripts. In the first-round RT-PCR of the TCR CDR3, the HTBI primer set was used. TCRdb called the multiplex PCR reads again in MiXCR, with one record for every CDR3 protein. The sample lists 200,000 to 250,000 distinct CDR3 sequences, 17% occurring once. The sample was blood. The receptors originated from a woman between 50 and 59 years old with Graves' hyperthyroidism.

This clonotype was seen a few times. The rearrangement uses TRBV10-3 and TRBJ2-2; D perhaps matches TRBD1 (5 bases). Germline CDR1 is ENHRY and CDR2 is SYGVKD. Trimming pared 8 bases from V and 1 base from J, leaving 14 bases between. The CDR3 spans 15 residues. CDR3 sequence: CAIGALDGNTGELFF. CDR3 DNA: TGTGCCATCGGGGCCTTGGACGGGAACACCGGGGAGCTGTTTTTT.

Of note for this clonotype: A read error may explain this, as a much larger clone is one base away. J is TRBJ1-5 and V is TRBV28; D is ambiguous. The germline V gene encodes CDR1 MDHEN and CDR2 SYDVKM. The CDR3 runs to 15 residues. The CDR3 DNA follows: TGTGCCGGCAGTTTAAAAGGGATGAGCAATCAGCCCCAGCATTTT. Translated, it gives CAGSLKGMSNQPQHF. Combining the CDR3 with reference TRBV28 and TRBJ1-5 gives the whole variable domain DVKVTQSSRYLVKRTGEKVFLECVQDMDHENMFWYRQDPGLGLRLIYFSYDVKMKEKGDIPEGYSVSREKKERFSLILESASTNQTSMYLCAGSLKGMSNQPQHFGDGTRLSIL.

This clonotype was found many times. The J gene is TRBJ1-4, the V gene TRBV20-1; the match to TRBD1 covers 7 bases. The CDR3 spans 16 residues. J lost 8 bases, V lost 0 bases, and 12 bases had no gene match. The V gene's germline CDR1 is DFQATT and CDR2 SNEGSKA (reference sequence). CDR3: CSARDFLTEGAEKLFF. CDR3 coding DNA: TGCAGTGCTAGAGATTTCCTGACCGAGGGGGCCGAAAAACTGTTTTTT.

The rearrangement joins TRBV20-1 to TRBJ2-7; D is unresolved. This CDR3 comprises 11 residues. Germline CDR1 and CDR2: DFQATT and SNEGSKA (reference sequence). Trimming took off 8 bases at V and 5 bases at J, with 13 bases between the two ends. The DNA for the CDR3 is TGCAGTTCGAGCCTTAGGAACGAGCAGTACTTC. Translated, it gives CSSSLRNEQYF.

The chain combines TRBV9 with TRBJ2-7, with 11 bases aligning to TRBD1. J was trimmed by 5 bases and V by 4 bases; bases with no gene match: 11. The length of the CDR3 is 16 residues. Germline assignment: CDR1 SGDLS and CDR2 YYNGEE. DNA for the CDR3: TGTGCCAGCAGCCTAGGGACGGGACAGGGGGGCCACGAGCAGTACTTC. It yields the protein CASSLGTGQGGHEQYF.

This clonotype was found many times. V is TRBV10-1 and J is TRBJ2-7; weak D call: TRBD1 (6 bases). The CDR3 consists of 13 residues. Trimming stripped 6 bases from V and 4 bases from J, with 13 bases between. Germline V gene lookup returns CDR1 WNHNN and CDR2 SYGVQD (reference sequence). CDR3 in DNA: TGCGCCAGCAGCCCCGGGACAACTTACGAGCAGTACTTC. Its translation is CASSPGTTYEQYF.

Ten or more counts support this clonotype. The genes are TRBV20-1 and TRBJ2-1; D gene unclear. The CDR3 runs to 14 residues. V was shortened by 5 bases and J by 0 bases, with 11 bases between the two germline ends. The germline V gene encodes CDR1 DFQATT and CDR2 SNEGSKA (reference sequence). CDR3 nucleotide sequence: TGCAGTGCTCTGAACAGAGACTCCTACAATGAGCAGTTCTTC. Encoded protein: CSALNRDSYNEQFF.

There are a few counts of this clonotype. This chain links TRBV10-3 with TRBJ2-3; tentatively, D is TRBD2 (6 bases). The germline V and J ends were trimmed by 4 bases and 0 bases, with 14 bases remaining between them. Germline V CDR1 and CDR2: ENHRY, SYGVKD. CDR3 length: 16 amino acids. In DNA, the CDR3 is TGTGCCATCAGTGCTGGGGGGAGTTCTAGCACAGATACGCAGTATTTT. Amino acids: CAISAGGSSSTDTQYF.

V and J are TRBV6-1 and TRBJ2-5; 8 bases are a match to TRBD2. CDR1 MNHNS and CDR2 SASEGT come from the germline V gene. Trimming cost V 8 bases and J 5 bases; bases outside gene matches: 10. CDR3 length: 14 amino acids. The CDR3 DNA follows: TGTGCCAGCGGGGGGGCGGGAGGTCGTGAGACCCAGTACTTC. This sequence encodes CASGGAGGRETQYF.